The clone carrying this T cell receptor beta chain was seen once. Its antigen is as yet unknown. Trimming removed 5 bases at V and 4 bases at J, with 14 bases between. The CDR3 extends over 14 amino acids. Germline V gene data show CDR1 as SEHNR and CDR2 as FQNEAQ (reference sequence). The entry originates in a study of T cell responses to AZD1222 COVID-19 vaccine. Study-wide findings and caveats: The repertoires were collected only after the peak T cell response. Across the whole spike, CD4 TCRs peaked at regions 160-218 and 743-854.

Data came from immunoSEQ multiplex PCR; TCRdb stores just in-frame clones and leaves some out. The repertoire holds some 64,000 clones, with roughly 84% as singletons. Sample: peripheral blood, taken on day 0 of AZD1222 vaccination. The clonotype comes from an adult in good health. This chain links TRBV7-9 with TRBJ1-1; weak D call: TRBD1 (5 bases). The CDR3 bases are TGTGCCAGCAGCGAGATCGGGGCCGGCACTGAAGCTTTCTTT. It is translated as CASSEIGAGTEAFF.